This T cell receptor beta chain was obtained from a study of cytomegalovirus exposure and HLA in healthy donors. Amplification used 60 Vbeta primers and 13 Jbeta primers. TCRdb's table, derived via immunoSEQ multiplex PCR, lists solely in-frame clones and lacks some. This repertoire shows about 120,000 clones, 81% found once; its top ten account for about 2.4%. V lost 6 bases, J lost 4 bases, and 16 bases lay in between. The length of the CDR3 is 15 residues. Germline assignment: CDR1 SNHLY and CDR2 FYNNEI. Sequencing was carried out using PBMCs. The sequence was collected from a woman in her forties in good health and CMV-seronegative. J is TRBJ1-5 and V is TRBV2, with no clear D. CDR3: CASSGRQVGNQPQHF. The CDR3 region has the DNA TGTGCCAGCAGCGGTCGTCAGGTTGGGAATCAGCCCCAGCATTTT. Using reference TRBV2 and TRBJ1-5 for the parts outside the CDR3, the full variable domain is EPEVTQTPSHQVTQMGQEVILRCVPISNHLYFYWYRQILGQKVEFLVSFYNNEISEKSEIFDDQFSVERPDGSNFTLKIRSTKLEDSAMYFCASSGRQVGNQPQHFGDGTRLSIL.